This is a list of T cell receptor beta chains from one sample in a study of glioma-infiltrating T cells after dendritic cell vaccination. The method was immunoSEQ multiplex PCR; TCRdb's version includes in-frame clones alone and lacks a portion of them. The sample carries 72,000 or so clones, around 90% recorded once. The specimen was blood, collected after dendritic cell vaccination. These receptors originate from a human donor with glioblastoma. The CDR3 runs from the conserved cysteine through the conserved F or W. A D gene is named only where the DNA matches it firmly. Not every row has a clone size; where given, it reads once, few, many or a size class.

CDR3 DNA: TGCAGCGCCTCCTTGACCGTCGGGGAAAAACTGTTTTTT
CDR3 protein: CSASLTVGEKLFF
D gene: -
J gene: TRBJ1-4
clone size: -
V gene: TRBV29-1

CDR3 DNA: TGCGCCAGCAGCTCAAGACCGGGAGAAGGTTGGAACACCGGGGAGCTGTTTTTT
CDR3 protein: CASSSRPGEGWNTGELFF
D gene: -
J gene: TRBJ2-2
clone size: -
V gene: TRBV5-1

CDR3 DNA: TGTGCCAGCAGCTTAGCCGGGACACCGAGCTCCTACAATGAGCAGTTCTTC
CDR3 protein: CASSLAGTPSSYNEQFF
D gene: -
J gene: TRBJ2-1
clone size: -
V gene: TRBV7-2

CDR3 DNA: TGTGCCAGTAGTATCCTGCGGGCCCAGGATCGAAACACCATATATTTT
CDR3 protein: CASSILRAQDRNTIYF
D gene: -
J gene: TRBJ1-3
clone size: -
V gene: TRBV19

CDR3 DNA: TGCGCCAGCAGCCAAGGACAGGGAGGTGAAAAACTGTTTTTT
CDR3 protein: CASSQGQGGEKLFF
D gene: TRBD1
J gene: TRBJ1-4
clone size: few
V gene: TRBV5-1

CDR3 DNA: TGTGCCAGCAGGGCAGGAAACAATCAGCCCCAGCATTTT
CDR3 protein: CASRAGNNQPQHF
D gene: -
J gene: TRBJ1-5
clone size: -
V gene: TRBV6-1

CDR3 DNA: TGCGCCAGCAGCTTGGAGGGGCGGAAAACTGAAGCTTTCTTT
CDR3 protein: CASSLEGRKTEAFF
D gene: -
J gene: TRBJ1-1
clone size: -
V gene: TRBV5-1

CDR3 DNA: TGTGCCAGCAGGTCTGAGGTGACCACCGGGGAGCTGTTTTTT
CDR3 protein: CASRSEVTTGELFF
D gene: -
J gene: TRBJ2-2
clone size: -
V gene: TRBV2

CDR3 DNA: TGCGCCAGCAGAAAGTCCCCTAGCGTGGCCGGGGAGCTGTTTTTT
CDR3 protein: CASRKSPSVAGELFF
D gene: -
J gene: TRBJ2-2
clone size: -
V gene: TRBV4-3

CDR3 DNA: TGCGCCAGCAGCCAAGATACTAGCGGGCCACTCGAGCAGTACTTC
CDR3 protein: CASSQDTSGPLEQYF
D gene: TRBD2
J gene: TRBJ2-7
clone size: -
V gene: TRBV4-3

CDR3 DNA: TGTGCCAGCAGCTTAGATTGGGGCCTGGGTGAAAAACTGTTTTTT
CDR3 protein: CASSLDWGLGEKLFF
D gene: -
J gene: TRBJ1-4
clone size: -
V gene: TRBV7-6

CDR3 DNA: TGTGCCAGCAGTTACTTAGGGGATGGAGCTTTCTTT
CDR3 protein: CASSYLGDGAFF
D gene: -
J gene: TRBJ1-1
clone size: -
V gene: TRBV6-5

CDR3 DNA: TGCGCCAGCAGCCCTAGGATCCGGGGGACCCAGTACTTC
CDR3 protein: CASSPRIRGTQYF
D gene: -
J gene: TRBJ2-5
clone size: -
V gene: TRBV5-1

CDR3 DNA: TGTGCCAGCAGGCGACAGGGGGACGTAGATACGCAGTATTTT
CDR3 protein: CASRRQGDVDTQYF
D gene: TRBD1
J gene: TRBJ2-3
clone size: -
V gene: TRBV7-2

CDR3 DNA: TGCAGTGCCCTCGAGGGTACGCAGTATTTT
CDR3 protein: CSALEGTQYF
D gene: -
J gene: TRBJ2-3
clone size: -
V gene: TRBV20-1

CDR3 DNA: TGTGCCAGTAGCCAGGGATTCCGCCAGCCGAATCAGCCCCAGCATTTT
CDR3 protein: CASSQGFRQPNQPQHF
D gene: -
J gene: TRBJ1-5
clone size: -
V gene: TRBV19

CDR3 DNA: TGTGCCAGCAGCGTTCAAGCGGGGCACACAGATACGCAGTATTTT
CDR3 protein: CASSVQAGHTDTQYF
D gene: TRBD2
J gene: TRBJ2-3
clone size: -
V gene: TRBV9

CDR3 DNA: TGCGCCAGCAGCTTGGCTAGCGGGGGGGGCTACGAGCAGTACTTC
CDR3 protein: CASSLASGGGYEQYF
D gene: TRBD2
J gene: TRBJ2-7
clone size: -
V gene: TRBV5-1

CDR3 DNA: TGCGCCAGCAGCTTGGGGGACAGTCCCTACGAGCAGTACTTC
CDR3 protein: CASSLGDSPYEQYF
D gene: TRBD1
J gene: TRBJ2-7
clone size: -
V gene: TRBV5-1

CDR3 DNA: TGTGCCAGCAGTGAAGGTTCGGGGACCGGGGAGCTGTTTTTT
CDR3 protein: CASSEGSGTGELFF
D gene: -
J gene: TRBJ2-2
clone size: -
V gene: TRBV6-1

CDR3 DNA: TGTGCCAGCAGCTTCGACACTTCCACTGAAGCTTTCTTT
CDR3 protein: CASSFDTSTEAFF
D gene: -
J gene: TRBJ1-1
clone size: -
V gene: TRBV7-9

CDR3 DNA: TGCGCCAGCAGCGGGAGTACCTACGAGCAGTACTTC
CDR3 protein: CASSGSTYEQYF
D gene: -
J gene: TRBJ2-7
clone size: -
V gene: TRBV5-1

CDR3 DNA: TGTGCCAGCAGCTCATTCGGGGGGAACACTGAAGCTTTCTTT
CDR3 protein: CASSSFGGNTEAFF
D gene: -
J gene: TRBJ1-1
clone size: -
V gene: TRBV7-3

CDR3 DNA: TGTGCCAGCTCCCCTCGTGGAGGGACTAATGAAAAACTGTTTTTT
CDR3 protein: CASSPRGGTNEKLFF
D gene: -
J gene: TRBJ1-4
clone size: -
V gene: TRBV18

CDR3 DNA: TGTGCCAGCAGCCCAACGACAGGGGGGGTCTACAATGAGCAGTTCTTC
CDR3 protein: CASSPTTGGVYNEQFF
D gene: TRBD1
J gene: TRBJ2-1
clone size: -
V gene: TRBV11-2

CDR3 DNA: TGCGCCAGCAGCTTGGGAGGTAGCGGGAGCCACTCCTACGAGCAGTACTTC
CDR3 protein: CASSLGGSGSHSYEQYF
D gene: TRBD2
J gene: TRBJ2-7
clone size: -
V gene: TRBV5-1

CDR3 DNA: TGTGCCAGCAGCCCCACGCGGGAGACAACCTACGAGCAGTACTTC
CDR3 protein: CASSPTRETTYEQYF
D gene: TRBD2
J gene: TRBJ2-7
clone size: -
V gene: TRBV7-2

CDR3 DNA: TGTGCCAGCCTTAAACGGACAGGGCACCCCGGGGAGCTGTTTTTT
CDR3 protein: CASLKRTGHPGELFF
D gene: TRBD1
J gene: TRBJ2-2
clone size: -
V gene: TRBV27

CDR3 DNA: TGTGCCATCGGGCCAGTGAACACTGAAGCTTTCTTT
CDR3 protein: CAIGPVNTEAFF
D gene: -
J gene: TRBJ1-1
clone size: -
V gene: TRBV10-3

CDR3 DNA: TGTGCCAGCAGTGTAACAGGGGGCCACTATGGCTACACCTTC
CDR3 protein: CASSVTGGHYGYTF
D gene: TRBD1
J gene: TRBJ1-2
clone size: -
V gene: TRBV6-5

CDR3 DNA: TGCAGCGTTGGGGATCTACAGGGGTGGACTGAAGCTTTCTTT
CDR3 protein: CSVGDLQGWTEAFF
D gene: TRBD1
J gene: TRBJ1-1
clone size: -
V gene: TRBV29-1

CDR3 DNA: TGTGTCAGAAGCTTAAGGGACAGGGGCAATCAGCCCCAGCATTTT
CDR3 protein: CVRSLRDRGNQPQHF
D gene: -
J gene: TRBJ1-5
clone size: -
V gene: TRBV7-5

CDR3 DNA: TGCGCCAGCAGCCTAGGGACAGACACAGATACGCAGTATTTT
CDR3 protein: CASSLGTDTDTQYF
D gene: TRBD1
J gene: TRBJ2-3
clone size: -
V gene: TRBV5-1

CDR3 DNA: TGCAGCGTTGAAGGGCTAGCGCTATTCAATGAGCAGTTCTTC
CDR3 protein: CSVEGLALFNEQFF
D gene: -
J gene: TRBJ2-1
clone size: -
V gene: TRBV29-1

CDR3 DNA: TGTGCCAGCAGCGAGACTATGGGACTAGCGGGGGAGCAGTTCTTC
CDR3 protein: CASSETMGLAGEQFF
D gene: TRBD2
J gene: TRBJ2-1
clone size: -
V gene: TRBV11-2

CDR3 DNA: TGCGCCAGCAGCCCGGGGGGACAAGGTCTCGGGCGCTCCTACAATGAGCAGTTCTTC
CDR3 protein: CASSPGGQGLGRSYNEQFF
D gene: -
J gene: TRBJ2-1
clone size: -
V gene: TRBV5-1

CDR3 DNA: TGTGCTAGCAGCTTAGGATATGGCGGGACGCGGAATGAGCAGTTCTTC
CDR3 protein: CASSLGYGGTRNEQFF
D gene: -
J gene: TRBJ2-1
clone size: -
V gene: TRBV7-7

CDR3 DNA: TGTGCCAGCAGCTTAGAGACAGGGGCTTTCCACGAGCAGTACTTC
CDR3 protein: CASSLETGAFHEQYF
D gene: TRBD1
J gene: TRBJ2-7
clone size: once
V gene: TRBV11-2

CDR3 DNA: TGTGCCAGCAGCTTAGCGAGCGGGAGGGCCGAGGAGCAGTACTTC
CDR3 protein: CASSLASGRAEEQYF
D gene: TRBD2
J gene: TRBJ2-7
clone size: -
V gene: TRBV7-2

CDR3 DNA: TGTGCCAGCAGTCGGGACAGGGATCAGCCCCAGCATTTT
CDR3 protein: CASSRDRDQPQHF
D gene: TRBD1
J gene: TRBJ1-5
clone size: -
V gene: TRBV6-6

CDR3 DNA: TGTGCCAGCAGCTTAGGGACTAGCGGAACTAGCACAGATACGCAGTATTTT
CDR3 protein: CASSLGTSGTSTDTQYF
D gene: TRBD2
J gene: TRBJ2-3
clone size: once
V gene: TRBV7-9

CDR3 DNA: TGTGCCAGCAGCCCTGCCCGGACAGCCTTCTCCTACAATGAGCAGTTCTTC
CDR3 protein: CASSPARTAFSYNEQFF
D gene: -
J gene: TRBJ2-1
clone size: -
V gene: TRBV5-6

CDR3 DNA: TGCGCCAGCAGCTTGTTCGGTGGTTTTGATGAAAAACTGTTTTTT
CDR3 protein: CASSLFGGFDEKLFF
D gene: -
J gene: TRBJ1-4
clone size: few
V gene: TRBV5-1

CDR3 DNA: TGTGCCAGCAGTTACGGGACAGCGAACACTGAAGCTTTCTTT
CDR3 protein: CASSYGTANTEAFF
D gene: TRBD1
J gene: TRBJ1-1
clone size: -
V gene: TRBV6-6

CDR3 DNA: TGTGCCAGAAGCCAGGACAGGAGCTACAAGGGGAACACTGAAGCTTTCTTT
CDR3 protein: CARSQDRSYKGNTEAFF
D gene: TRBD1
J gene: TRBJ1-1
clone size: once
V gene: TRBV5-3

CDR3 DNA: TGTGCCAGCAGCTTTCGGACAGGGGTAGAGACCCAGTACTTC
CDR3 protein: CASSFRTGVETQYF
D gene: TRBD1
J gene: TRBJ2-5
clone size: -
V gene: TRBV5-6

CDR3 DNA: TGTGCCAGCAGCCCAACGTCTAGCCGGATTTACAATGAGCAGTTCTTC
CDR3 protein: CASSPTSSRIYNEQFF
D gene: -
J gene: TRBJ2-1
clone size: -
V gene: TRBV9

CDR3 DNA: TGTGCCAGCAGCTTGGAGTTGCACAGGGAGACCCAGTACTTC
CDR3 protein: CASSLELHRETQYF
D gene: -
J gene: TRBJ2-5
clone size: few
V gene: TRBV5-5

CDR3 DNA: TGTGCCAGCAGCGTATCCATGGGACTCAATGAGCAGTTCTTC
CDR3 protein: CASSVSMGLNEQFF
D gene: -
J gene: TRBJ2-1
clone size: -
V gene: TRBV9

CDR3 DNA: TGTGCCAGCAGTTACTCGCAGTACTCCTACGAGCAGTACTTC
CDR3 protein: CASSYSQYSYEQYF
D gene: -
J gene: TRBJ2-7
clone size: -
V gene: TRBV6-5

CDR3 DNA: TGTGCCAGCAGCTTGGCCAGAGATACGCAGTATTTT
CDR3 protein: CASSLARDTQYF
D gene: -
J gene: TRBJ2-3
clone size: -
V gene: TRBV11-2

CDR3 DNA: TGTGCCAGCAGTGAAGTGGTTAGCGGGAATGAGCAGTTCTTC
CDR3 protein: CASSEVVSGNEQFF
D gene: TRBD2
J gene: TRBJ2-1
clone size: -
V gene: TRBV2

CDR3 DNA: TGTGCCAGCAGTGATGTAGCGGGAGGGGTGAATGAGCAGTTCTTC
CDR3 protein: CASSDVAGGVNEQFF
D gene: TRBD2
J gene: TRBJ2-1
clone size: -
V gene: TRBV2

CDR3 DNA: TGTGCCAGCAGTTCCGGCGGGGGGGCGGATGGCTACACCTTC
CDR3 protein: CASSSGGGADGYTF
D gene: -
J gene: TRBJ1-2
clone size: -
V gene: TRBV28

CDR3 DNA: TGTGCCAGCAGGAAGGAATCGGGGGGCAATCAGCCCCAGCATTTT
CDR3 protein: CASRKESGGNQPQHF
D gene: -
J gene: TRBJ1-5
clone size: once
V gene: TRBV6-1

CDR3 DNA: TGCGCCAGCAGCTGGGTAGCAATGACGAATGAGCAGTTCTTC
CDR3 protein: CASSWVAMTNEQFF
D gene: -
J gene: TRBJ2-1
clone size: -
V gene: TRBV5-1

CDR3 DNA: TGTGCCAGCAGCCGGAAGAGGGAGGGCCACGCCTACAATGAGCAGTTCTTC
CDR3 protein: CASSRKREGHAYNEQFF
D gene: TRBD2
J gene: TRBJ2-1
clone size: -
V gene: TRBV7-2